This T cell receptor beta chain was sequenced for a study of cytomegalovirus exposure and HLA in healthy donors. Germline CDR1 MDHEN, CDR2 SYDVKM. Trimming cost V 5 bases and J 2 bases; bases outside gene matches: 5. This CDR3 contains 14 residues. In this sample, this clone turned up once. Primers for the PCR totalled 60 Vbeta and 13 Jbeta. Clones were sequenced by immunoSEQ multiplex PCR, and TCRdb holds only the in-frame ones, with some missing. Among around 150,000 clones, 73% were seen once, and the ten largest hold 13% to 15%. The chain combines TRBV28 with TRBJ2-5, with 7 nucleotides matching TRBD1. Sequencing was performed on PBMCs. The receptor was isolated from a human donor in good health. The CDR3 DNA reads TGTGCCAGCAGTATGACAGGGATACAAGAGACCCAGTACTTC. Residues: CASSMTGIQETQYF.